The 3 T cell receptor beta chains presented below share a single source sample, sequenced in a study of cytomegalovirus exposure and HLA in healthy donors. Primers included in the PCR were 60 Vbeta and 13 Jbeta primers. Clones were read by immunoSEQ multiplex PCR, and TCRdb kept only the in-frame ones, dropping some. The ten most abundant clones cover 2% to 2.5% of a sample with 70,000 or so clones. The specimen was PBMCs. The receptors stem from a female donor in good health and CMV-seropositive.

The chain couples TRBV5-6 to TRBJ2-1; TRBD2 agrees at 7 bases. The germline gives CDR1 SGHDT, CDR2 YYEEEE. V was pared by 7 bases and J by 8 bases, with 9 bases of the junction left unmatched. The CDR3 contains 13 residues. The CDR3 DNA reads as TGTGCCAGCTCGACTAGCATCCTCGATGAGCAGTTCTTC. It translates to CASSTSILDEQFF.

This chain joins TRBV19 and TRBJ1-2; 8 bases fit TRBD1. The CDR3 is 16 residues long. CDR1 and CDR2 (germline): LNHDA, SQIVND (reference sequence). J gave up 0 bases and V 5 bases, and 8 bases lay outside the gene matches. The CDR3 bases are TGTGCCAGTAGTGGTCGACAGGGGATAACTAACTATGGCTACACCTTC. This sequence encodes CASSGRQGITNYGYTF.

The chain is built from TRBV5-3 and TRBJ2-1; 11 bases line up with TRBD2. TRBV5-3 is an ORF for which the function is uncertain. CDR3 size: 14 residues. Germline trimming cut 7 bases from V and 5 bases from J; bases unmatched to any gene: 5. The CDR3, as DNA: TGTGCCAGAGGTCGGGGACTAGCGGACAATGAGCAGTTCTTC. Its protein product is CARGRGLADNEQFF.